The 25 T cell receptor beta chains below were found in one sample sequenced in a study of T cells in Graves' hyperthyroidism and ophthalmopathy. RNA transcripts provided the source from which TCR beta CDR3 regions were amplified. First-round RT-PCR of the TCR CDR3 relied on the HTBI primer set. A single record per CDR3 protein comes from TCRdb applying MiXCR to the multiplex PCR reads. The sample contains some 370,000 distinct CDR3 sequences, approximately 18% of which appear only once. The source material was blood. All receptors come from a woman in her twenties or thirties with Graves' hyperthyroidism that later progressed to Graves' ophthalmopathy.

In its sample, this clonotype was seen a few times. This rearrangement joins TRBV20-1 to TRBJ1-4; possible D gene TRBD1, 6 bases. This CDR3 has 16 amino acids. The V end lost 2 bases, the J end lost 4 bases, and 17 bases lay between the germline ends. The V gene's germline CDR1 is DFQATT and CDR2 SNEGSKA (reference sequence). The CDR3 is CSARHYRQENNEKLFF. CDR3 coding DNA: TGCAGTGCTAGACACTATCGACAGGAGAATAATGAAAAACTGTTTTTT.

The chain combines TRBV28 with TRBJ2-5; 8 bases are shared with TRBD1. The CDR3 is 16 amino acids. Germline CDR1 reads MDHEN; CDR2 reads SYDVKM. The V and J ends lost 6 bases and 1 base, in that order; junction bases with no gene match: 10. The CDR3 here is CASSPGGLGPQETQYF. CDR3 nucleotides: TGTGCCAGCAGCCCAGGGGGCCTTGGTCCCCAAGAGACCCAGTACTTC.

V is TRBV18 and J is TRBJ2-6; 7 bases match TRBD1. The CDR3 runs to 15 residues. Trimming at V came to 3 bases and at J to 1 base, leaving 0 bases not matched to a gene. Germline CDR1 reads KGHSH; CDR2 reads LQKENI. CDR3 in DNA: TGTGCCAGCTCACCGACAGGGTCTGGGGCCAACGTCCTGACTTTC. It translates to CASSPTGSGANVLTF.

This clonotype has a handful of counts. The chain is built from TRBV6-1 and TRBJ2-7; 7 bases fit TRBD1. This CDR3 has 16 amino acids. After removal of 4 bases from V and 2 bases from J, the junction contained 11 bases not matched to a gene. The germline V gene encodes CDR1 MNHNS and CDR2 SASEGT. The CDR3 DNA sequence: TGTGCCAGCAGTGGTTTGATTCGGGACAGTGCCTACGAGCAGTACTTC. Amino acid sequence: CASSGLIRDSAYEQYF.

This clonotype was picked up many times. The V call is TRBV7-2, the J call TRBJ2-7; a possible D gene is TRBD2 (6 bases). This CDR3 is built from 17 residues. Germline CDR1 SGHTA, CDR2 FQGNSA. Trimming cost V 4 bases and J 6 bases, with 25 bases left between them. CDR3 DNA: TGTGCCAGCAGCTCTTTTCGGACTATCCGGGGGTGGGGCGAGCAGTACTTC. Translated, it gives CASSSFRTIRGWGEQYF. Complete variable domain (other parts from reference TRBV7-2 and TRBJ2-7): GAGVSQSPSNKVTEKGKDVELRCDPISGHTALYWYRQSLGQGLEFLIYFQGNSAPDKSGLPSDRFSAERTGGSVSTLTIQRTQQEDSAVYLCASSSFRTIRGWGEQYFGPGTRLTVT.

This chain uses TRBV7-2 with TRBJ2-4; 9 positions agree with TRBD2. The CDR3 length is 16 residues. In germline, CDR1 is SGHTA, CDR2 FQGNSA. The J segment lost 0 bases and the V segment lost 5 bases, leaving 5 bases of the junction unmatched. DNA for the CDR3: TGTGCCAGCAGCGCCGGACTAGCGTTAGCCAAAAACATTCAGTACTTC. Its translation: CASSAGLALAKNIQYF.

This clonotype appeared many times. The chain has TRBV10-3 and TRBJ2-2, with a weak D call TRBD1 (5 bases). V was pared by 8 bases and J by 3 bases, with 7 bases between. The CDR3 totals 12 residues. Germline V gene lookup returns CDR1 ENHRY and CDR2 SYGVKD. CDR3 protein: CAIQGDTGELFF. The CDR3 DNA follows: TGTGCCATCCAAGGGGACACCGGGGAGCTGTTTTTT.

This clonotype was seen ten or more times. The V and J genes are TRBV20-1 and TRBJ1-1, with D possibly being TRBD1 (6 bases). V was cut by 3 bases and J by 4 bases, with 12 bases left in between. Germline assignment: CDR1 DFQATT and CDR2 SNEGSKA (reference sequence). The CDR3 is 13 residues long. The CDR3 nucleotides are TGCAGTGCTAGTAATCAGGGGCGCACTGAAGCTTTCTTT. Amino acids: CSASNQGRTEAFF.

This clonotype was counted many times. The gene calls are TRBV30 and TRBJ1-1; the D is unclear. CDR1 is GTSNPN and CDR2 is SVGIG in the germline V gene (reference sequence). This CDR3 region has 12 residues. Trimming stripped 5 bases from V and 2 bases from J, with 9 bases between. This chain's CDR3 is CAWEALNTEAFF. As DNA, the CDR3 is TGTGCCTGGGAAGCCTTAAACACTGAAGCTTTCTTT.

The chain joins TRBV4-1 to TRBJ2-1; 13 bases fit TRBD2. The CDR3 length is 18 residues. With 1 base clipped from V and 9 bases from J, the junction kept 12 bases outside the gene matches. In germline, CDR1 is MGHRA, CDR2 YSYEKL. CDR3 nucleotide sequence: TGCGCCAGCAGCCAAGGTGGACTAGCGGGAGAGCGGGTCAGTGAGCAGTTCTTC. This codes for CASSQGGLAGERVSEQFF.

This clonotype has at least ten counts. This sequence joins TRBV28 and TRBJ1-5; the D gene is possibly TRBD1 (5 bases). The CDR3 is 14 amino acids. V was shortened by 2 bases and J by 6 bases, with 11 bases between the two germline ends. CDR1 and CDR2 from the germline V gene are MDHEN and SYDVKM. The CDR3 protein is CASSLPGGVQPQHF. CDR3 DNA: TGTGCCAGCAGTTTACCGGGGGGAGTTCAGCCCCAGCATTTT.

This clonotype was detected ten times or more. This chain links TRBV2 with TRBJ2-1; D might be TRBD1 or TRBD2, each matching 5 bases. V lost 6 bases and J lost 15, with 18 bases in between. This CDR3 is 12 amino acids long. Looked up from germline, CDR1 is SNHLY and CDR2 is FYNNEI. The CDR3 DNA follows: TGTGCCAGCAGCACCCTGCATGGGGGTTTGTTCTTC. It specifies CASSTLHGGLFF.

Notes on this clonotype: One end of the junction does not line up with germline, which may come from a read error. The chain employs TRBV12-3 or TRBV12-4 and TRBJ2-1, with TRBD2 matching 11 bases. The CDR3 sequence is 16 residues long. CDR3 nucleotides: TGTGCCAGCAGTTCCCGTCTAGCGGGAGGCCGCAATGAGCAGTGCTTC. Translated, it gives CASSSRLAGGRNEQCF.

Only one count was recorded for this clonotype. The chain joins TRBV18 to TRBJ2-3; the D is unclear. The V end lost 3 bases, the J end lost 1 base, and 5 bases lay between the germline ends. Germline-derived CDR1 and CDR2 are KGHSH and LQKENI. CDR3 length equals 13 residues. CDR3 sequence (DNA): TGTGCCAGCTCACCTAGGGGCACAGATACGCAGTATTTT. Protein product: CASSPRGTDTQYF.

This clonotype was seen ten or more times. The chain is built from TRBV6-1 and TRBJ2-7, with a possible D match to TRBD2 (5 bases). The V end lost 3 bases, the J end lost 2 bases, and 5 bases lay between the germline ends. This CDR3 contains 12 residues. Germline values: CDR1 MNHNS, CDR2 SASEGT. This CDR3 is CASSERAYEQYF. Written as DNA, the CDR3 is TGTGCCAGCAGTGAGAGGGCCTACGAGCAGTACTTC.

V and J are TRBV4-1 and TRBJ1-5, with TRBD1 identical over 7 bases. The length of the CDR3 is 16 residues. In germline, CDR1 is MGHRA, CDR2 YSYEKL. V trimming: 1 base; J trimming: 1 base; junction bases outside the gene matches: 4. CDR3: CASSQGGGGSNQPQHF. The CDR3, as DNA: TGCGCCAGCAGCCAAGGGGGAGGGGGCAGCAATCAGCCCCAGCATTTT.

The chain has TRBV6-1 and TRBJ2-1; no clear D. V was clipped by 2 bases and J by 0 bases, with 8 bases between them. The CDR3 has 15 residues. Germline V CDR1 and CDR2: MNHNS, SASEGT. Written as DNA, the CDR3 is TGTGCCAGCAGTGAAAGATCGAGCTCCTACAATGAGCAGTTCTTC. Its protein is CASSERSSSYNEQFF.

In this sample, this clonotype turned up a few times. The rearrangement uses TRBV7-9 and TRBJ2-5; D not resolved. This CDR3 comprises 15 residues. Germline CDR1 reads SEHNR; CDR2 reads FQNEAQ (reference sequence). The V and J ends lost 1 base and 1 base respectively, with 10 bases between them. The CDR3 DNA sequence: TGTGCCAGCAGCTTAGGCCCCGGAATCCAAGAGACCCAGTACTTC. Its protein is CASSLGPGIQETQYF.

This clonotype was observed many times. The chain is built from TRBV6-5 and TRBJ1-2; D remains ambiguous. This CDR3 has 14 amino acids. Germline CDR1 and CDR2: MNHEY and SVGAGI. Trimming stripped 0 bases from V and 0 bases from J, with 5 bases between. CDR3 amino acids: CASSYSRANYGYTF. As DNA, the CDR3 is TGTGCCAGCAGTTACTCGCGTGCTAACTATGGCTACACCTTC.

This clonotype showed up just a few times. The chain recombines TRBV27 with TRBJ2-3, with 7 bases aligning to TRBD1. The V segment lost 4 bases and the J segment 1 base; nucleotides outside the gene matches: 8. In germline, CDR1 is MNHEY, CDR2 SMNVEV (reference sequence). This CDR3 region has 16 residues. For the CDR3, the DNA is TGTGCCAGCAGTTCCACGACAGGGTTCCGCACAGATACGCAGTATTTT. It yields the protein CASSSTTGFRTDTQYF.

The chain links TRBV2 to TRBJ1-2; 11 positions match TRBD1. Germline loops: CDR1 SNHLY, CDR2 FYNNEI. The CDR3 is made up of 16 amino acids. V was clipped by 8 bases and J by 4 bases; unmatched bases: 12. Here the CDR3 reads CASLDGQGAQSYGYTF. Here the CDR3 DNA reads TGTGCCAGCCTAGATGGACAGGGGGCGCAGAGCTATGGCTACACCTTC.

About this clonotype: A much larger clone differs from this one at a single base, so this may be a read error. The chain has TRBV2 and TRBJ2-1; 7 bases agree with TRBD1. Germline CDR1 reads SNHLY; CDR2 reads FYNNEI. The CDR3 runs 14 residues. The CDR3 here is CASSEQGVSNEQLF. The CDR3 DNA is TGTGCCAGCAGTGAACAGGGGGTAAGCAATGAGCAGCTCTTC.

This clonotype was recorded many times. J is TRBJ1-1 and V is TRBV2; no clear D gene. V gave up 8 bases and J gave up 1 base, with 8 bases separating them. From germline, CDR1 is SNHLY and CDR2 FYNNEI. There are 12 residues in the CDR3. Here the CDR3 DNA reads TGTGCCAGCGGATCGAAGAACACTGAAGCTTTCTTT. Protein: CASGSKNTEAFF.

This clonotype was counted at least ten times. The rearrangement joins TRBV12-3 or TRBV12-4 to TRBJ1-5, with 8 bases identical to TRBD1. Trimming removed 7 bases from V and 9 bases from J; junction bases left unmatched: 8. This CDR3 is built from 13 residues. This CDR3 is CASNLGGTGPQHF. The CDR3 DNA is TGTGCCAGCAATCTAGGGGGGACAGGGCCCCAGCATTTT.

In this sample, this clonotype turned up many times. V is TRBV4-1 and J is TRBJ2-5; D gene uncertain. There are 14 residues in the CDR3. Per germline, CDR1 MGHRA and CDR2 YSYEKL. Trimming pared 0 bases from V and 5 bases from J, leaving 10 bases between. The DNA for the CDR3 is TGCGCCAGCAGCCAAGATGCAGTTAAGGAGACCCAGTACTTC. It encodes CASSQDAVKETQYF.